This record concerns one T cell receptor (beta chain) sequence. This specimen belongs to a study of patients and donors after allogeneic stem cell transplantation. A single record per CDR3 protein comes from TCRdb applying MiXCR to the RT-PCR reads. In the table there are 900,000 to 1,000,000 distinct CDR3 sequences, over 15% of which are singletons. This receptor was obtained from a human donor who was either an allogeneic HSCT recipient or a stem cell or donor lymphocyte infusion donor (not recorded which). It is not recorded whose cells these are; they may come from a transplant donor. Sequenced material: blood, either unsorted or a sorted T cell fraction (not recorded which).

The CDR3 spells CASSILRLPRNYGYTF. The CDR3 DNA follows: TGTGCCAGTAGTATCTTAAGGTTACCGAGGAACTATGGCTACACCTTC. The chain has TRBV19 and TRBJ1-2; no definite D call. Trimming stripped 3 bases from V and 2 bases from J, with 16 bases between. In germline, CDR1 is LNHDA, CDR2 SQIVND (reference sequence). The CDR3 runs to 16 residues.